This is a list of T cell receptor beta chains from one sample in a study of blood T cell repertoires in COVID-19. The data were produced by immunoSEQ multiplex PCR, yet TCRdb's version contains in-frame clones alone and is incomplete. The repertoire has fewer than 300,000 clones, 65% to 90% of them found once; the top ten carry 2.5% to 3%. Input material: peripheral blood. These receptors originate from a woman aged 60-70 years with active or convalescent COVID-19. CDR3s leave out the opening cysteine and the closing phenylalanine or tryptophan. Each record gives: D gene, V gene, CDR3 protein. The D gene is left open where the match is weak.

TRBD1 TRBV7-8 ASSLLGQGSTYNSPLH
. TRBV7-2 ASSPRGFRETQY
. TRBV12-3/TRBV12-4 ASSSRRASEAF
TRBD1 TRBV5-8 ASRAGHRGSGNTIY
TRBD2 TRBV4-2 ASSENPSGGAGETQY
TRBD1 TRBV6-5 ASSYPPPTGDEKLF
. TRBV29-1 SVRSLSRQASYEQY
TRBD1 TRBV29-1 SVVTGGSGEQY
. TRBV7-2 ASSLVPTTDTTGV
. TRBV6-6 ASSYRGFNSPLH
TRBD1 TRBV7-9 ASSFGTAYNEQF
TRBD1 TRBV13 ASSWTTGDGYT
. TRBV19 ASSIGGQLTDTQY
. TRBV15 ATSNRGPQY
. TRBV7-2 ASSLFVTEAF
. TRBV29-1 SVSQEGQHLGEQF